This TCR beta chain was documented in a study of neoadjuvant anti-PD-1 for oral cavity cancer. For the study at large: Around day 43, patients without progression received a fourth nivolumab dose before surgery. Broader study findings: Only a few patients per response group were TCR-analyzed; validation needed. Post-treatment tumors with larger preexisting clones showed more shrinkage.

Per germline, CDR1 MNHNS and CDR2 SASEGT. The CDR3 runs 16 residues. V was shortened by 0 bases and J by 10 bases, with 18 bases between the two germline ends. Only in-frame clones appear in the TCRdb table, and some are missing; sequencing was by immunoSEQ multiplex PCR. The data hold fewer than 15,000 clones, with about three fifths observed a single time. Notes on this clone: Its antigen is unidentified.

Patients were newly diagnosed with stage II-IVA oral cavity squamous cell carcinoma without prior systemic or radiation treatment. This TCR came from a person aged 40 to 85 with oral cavity squamous cell carcinoma. The sequencing used tumor tissue, collected before nivolumab (anti-PD-1) treatment. This rearrangement joins TRBV6-1 to TRBJ1-4; D not resolved. The CDR3 loop is CASSEAAGPGIGKLFF. The CDR3 DNA sequence: TGTGCCAGCAGTGAAGCCGCTGGCCCGGGAATTGGAAAACTGTTTTTT.